These 8 T cell receptor beta chains share one sample of origin, sequenced in a study. TCRdb independently ran MiXCR on the RT-PCR reads; one entry per CDR3 protein. The sample has approximately 720,000 distinct CDR3 sequences, more than 13% seen once. Specimen: memory CD4+ T cells from blood. These receptor sequences come from a female donor in good health, serving as a healthy control.

This clonotype was counted many times. This rearrangement joins TRBV29-1 to TRBJ2-5; D gene uncertain. The V gene lost 5 bases and the J gene lost 5 bases, with 15 bases spanning the gap. Germline V CDR1 and CDR2: SQVTM, ANQGSEA. The CDR3 length is 13 residues. The CDR3 spells CSVRLDGVETQYF. The CDR3 nucleotides are TGCAGCGTTCGGCTGGATGGCGTGGAGACCCAGTACTTC.

This clonotype came up many times. The chain uses TRBV14 and TRBJ2-1; TRBD2 is a possible D gene (6 bases). Per the germline V gene, CDR1 is SGHDN and CDR2 is FVKESK. V was shortened by 1 base and J by 3 bases, with 16 bases between the two germline ends. The CDR3 is 17 residues long. The CDR3, as DNA: TGTGCCAGCAGCCAAGGCCCGGGAGATGCTGTCTACAATGAGCAGTTCTTC. Its translation: CASSQGPGDAVYNEQFF.

The gene calls are TRBV7-2 and TRBJ2-7; D not certain. The V gene lost 2 bases and the J gene lost 0 bases, with 11 bases spanning the gap. The CDR3 has 15 amino acids. Germline V gives CDR1 SGHTA, CDR2 FQGNSA. The CDR3 is CASSLSLQSSYEQYF. DNA of the CDR3: TGTGCCAGCAGCTTAAGTCTACAGAGCTCCTACGAGCAGTACTTC.

This clonotype was seen many times. The gene calls are TRBV5-1 and TRBJ1-1, with TRBD1 as a possible D gene (5 bases). Germline V gene lookup returns CDR1 SGHRS and CDR2 YFSETQ. The CDR3 is 14 residues long. Between the trimmed V and J ends, which lost 3 bases and 4 bases, there was a span of 13 bases. The CDR3 here is CASSSNPGSTEAFF. The CDR3 DNA reads TGCGCCAGCAGCTCTAATCCAGGGAGCACTGAAGCTTTCTTT.

The chain recombines TRBV20-1 with TRBJ1-5, with a tentative D call TRBD1 (6 bases). This CDR3 is 17 amino acids long. Trimming shortened V by 3 bases and J by 2 bases, and 20 bases separated the two germline ends. Germline V gene data show CDR1 as DFQATT and CDR2 as SNEGSKA (reference sequence). This chain's CDR3 is CSASSGGGIIGNQPQHF. The CDR3, as DNA: TGCAGTGCTAGTTCCGGGGGCGGGATAATAGGCAATCAGCCCCAGCATTTT.

This chain connects TRBV15 to TRBJ2-3; D may be TRBD1 or TRBD2 (5 bases each). Germline loops: CDR1 LNHNV, CDR2 YYDKDF (reference sequence). Deletions cut 1 base from V and 3 bases from J, with 11 bases between. The CDR3 extends over 15 amino acids. CDR3: CATSRVGVGTDTQYF. In DNA form, the CDR3 reads TGTGCCACCAGCAGAGTGGGGGTCGGGACAGATACGCAGTATTTT.

This clonotype has at least ten counts. The chain has TRBV20-1 and TRBJ2-5; D not resolved. CDR1 DFQATT and CDR2 SNEGSKA come from the germline V gene (reference sequence). The V gene lost 3 bases and the J gene lost 5 bases, with 13 bases spanning the gap. The CDR3 totals 13 residues. The CDR3: CSARGTLGETQYF. The CDR3 bases are TGCAGTGCTAGGGGCACCCTGGGGGAGACCCAGTACTTC.

In this sample, this clonotype turned up a few times. V usage is TRBV28 and J usage is TRBJ2-1, with 11 bases identical to TRBD2. The V segment lost 6 bases and the J segment 5 bases; nucleotides outside the gene matches: 6. Germline V gene sequence: CDR1 MDHEN, CDR2 SYDVKM. The CDR3 runs 15 residues. The CDR3 DNA is TGTGCCAGCAGAATAGCGGGAGGGATCGACAATGAGCAGTTCTTC. Encoded protein: CASRIAGGIDNEQFF.